The clone carrying this TCR beta chain was recorded at least ten times. Its matching antigen is unknown. The TCRbeta library was prepared with unique molecular identifiers. From the PCR reads, TCRdb called clonotypes with MiXCR, one entry per CDR3 protein. Of a few hundred thousand distinct CDR3 sequences listed, 27% are singletons. The CDR3 covers 14 residues. V lost 2 bases, J lost 6 bases, and 14 bases lay in between. In germline, CDR1 is WSHSY, CDR2 SAAADI. The sample belongs to a study of T-cell reconstitution after alpha-beta-depleted transplantation in children. Overall study findings and caveats: Surviving recipient T cells and thymic progenitors accounted for the high day-60 TCRbeta diversity observed in some patients. Expanded clones from the graft, numbering several hundred, reportedly supplied alpha-beta T cells about two months after transplant. One year post-transplant, T-cell counts and diversity were largely derived from T cells produced anew.

The clonotype was recovered from a boy younger than two with Wiskott-Aldrich syndrome, due to receive a stem cell transplant. The V call is TRBV10-2, the J call TRBJ2-7; the D gene could be TRBD1 or TRBD2 (5 bases each). Here the sequenced sample was PBMCs, taken before TCRalphabeta/CD19-depleted stem cell transplant. The CDR3 sequence: CASSELRVEGEQYF. The CDR3 region has the DNA TGCGCCAGCAGTGAGCTCAGGGTCGAGGGCGAGCAGTACTTC.